This TCR beta chain emerged from a study of OX40 agonist ivuxolimab in advanced cancers. The CDR3 is 13 residues long. The ends lost 7 bases at V and 4 bases at J; junction bases unmatched: 9. CDR1 and CDR2 (germline): SQVTM, ANQGSEA. Profiling relied on immunoSEQ multiplex PCR, and the TCRdb table lists in-frame clones only, not all of them. Seen here are about 76,000 clones, 70% to 90% observed once, and the top ten hold around 5.5%. The chain joins TRBV29-1 to TRBJ2-7; 8 bases align to TRBD2. This TCR derives from an adult with an advanced solid tumor such as melanoma, head and neck, liver or kidney cancer. The sample here was CD4+ or CD8+ T cells sorted from blood, taken in a trial of the OX40 agonist ivuxolimab. CDR3 in DNA: TGCAGCGCCCTCGGCGGGAGGCAATACGAGCAGTACTTC. Translating gives CSALGGRQYEQYF.